These 11 T cell receptor beta chains were all obtained from the same sample, sequenced in a study of patients and donors after allogeneic stem cell transplantation. One entry per CDR3 protein, called by TCRdb with MiXCR from the RT-PCR reads. The sample contains 900,000 to 1,000,000 distinct CDR3 sequences, around 17% of which appear only once. Sequencing was done on a sample of blood, either unsorted or a sorted T cell fraction (not recorded which). The receptors shown here come from a human donor who was either an allogeneic HSCT recipient or a stem cell or donor lymphocyte infusion donor (not recorded which). It is not recorded whose cells these are; they may come from a transplant donor.

This clonotype has only one observation. This sequence joins TRBV5-8 and TRBJ1-5; no clear D gene. The CDR3 contains 16 residues. Trimming stripped 4 bases from V and 2 bases from J, with 16 bases between. Per germline, CDR1 SGHTS and CDR2 YDEGEE. Here the CDR3 reads CASSRIVKGGNQPQHF. In DNA form, the CDR3 reads TGTGCCAGCAGCCGGATTGTGAAGGGAGGCAATCAGCCCCAGCATTTT.

This clonotype was detected only a few times. The rearrangement links TRBV28 to TRBJ2-3; maybe TRBD1 (5 bases). V was trimmed by 5 bases and J by 1 base, leaving 13 bases between them. The CDR3 is 15 residues long. Germline CDR1 reads MDHEN; CDR2 reads SYDVKM. The CDR3 sequence: CASSPLGRGTDTQYF. In DNA form, the CDR3 reads TGTGCCAGCAGTCCTCTGGGCAGGGGCACAGATACGCAGTATTTT.

This chain links TRBV9 with TRBJ1-1; 8 bases match TRBD1. Germline-derived CDR1 and CDR2 are SGDLS and YYNGEE. The CDR3 covers 15 residues. V dropped 3 bases and J dropped 1; count of bases not matched to a gene: 5. The CDR3 sequence: CASSGPTGENTEAFF. The CDR3 region has the DNA TGTGCCAGCAGCGGCCCGACAGGGGAGAACACTGAAGCTTTCTTT. Combining the CDR3 with reference TRBV9 and TRBJ1-1 gives the whole variable domain DSGVTQTPKHLITATGQRVTLRCSPRSGDLSVYWYQQSLDQGLQFLIQYYNGEERAKGNILERFSAQQFPDLHSELNLSSLELGDSALYFCASSGPTGENTEAFFGQGTRLTVV.

The chain is built from TRBV10-3 and TRBJ1-1; D unresolved. CDR1 and CDR2 (germline): ENHRY, SYGVKD. The V end was cut by 3 bases, the J end by 4 bases, with 18 bases between. CDR3 size: 16 residues. CDR3 coding DNA: TGTGCCATCAGTGAAGTAAAGGAGCGGGCGGGCACTGAAGCTTTCTTT. Translated: CAISEVKERAGTEAFF.

This rearrangement joins TRBV19 to TRBJ2-7, with TRBD2 matching 8 bases. Germline V lookup: CDR1 LNHDA, CDR2 SQIVND (reference sequence). The CDR3 is made up of 15 amino acids. V lost 1 base and J lost 1; bases outside the gene matches: 3. CDR3 sequence reads: CASSIGSGTSYEQYF. In nucleotides, the CDR3 is TGTGCCAGTAGTATAGGTAGCGGGACGTCCTACGAGCAGTACTTC.

This sequence joins TRBV7-3 and TRBJ2-3; TRBD2 matches 14 bases. CDR3 length: 20 amino acids. V lost 3 bases, J lost 0 bases, and 11 bases stayed unmatched. The germline V gene has CDR1 SGHTA and CDR2 FQGTGA. The CDR3, as DNA: TGTGCCAGCAGCTTCGACGTCCCGGGACTAGCGGGGGCTAGCACAGATACGCAGTATTTT. The encoded protein is CASSFDVPGLAGASTDTQYF.

A single count supports this clonotype. The J gene is TRBJ2-2, the V gene TRBV25-1; 7 bases line up with TRBD1. Trimming removed 10 bases from V and 0 bases from J; junction bases left unmatched: 8. Germline V gives CDR1 MGHDK, CDR2 SYGVNS. The CDR3 is 15 residues long. CDR3 DNA sequence: TGTGCCACCAACCAACAGGGGACGAACACCGGGGAGCTGTTTTTT. This gives the protein CATNQQGTNTGELFF.

This clonotype turned up a few times. The J gene is TRBJ2-2, the V gene TRBV20-1, with TRBD2 identical over 8 bases. CDR1 is DFQATT, CDR2 SNEGSKA, per germline (reference sequence). This CDR3 is 14 amino acids long. Trimming removed 5 bases from V and 2 bases from J; junction bases left unmatched: 4. This chain's CDR3 is CSAESGGNTGELFF. The CDR3 DNA sequence: TGCAGTGCTGAAAGCGGGGGCAACACCGGGGAGCTGTTTTTT.

This clonotype was seen more than once but under ten times. V usage is TRBV27 and J usage is TRBJ2-3; no clear D gene. The V end was cut by 6 bases, the J end by 2 bases, with 12 bases between. This CDR3 contains 14 residues. Germline V gives CDR1 MNHEY, CDR2 SMNVEV (reference sequence). CDR3 in DNA: TGTGCCAGCAGGGGAACGGATTACACAGATACGCAGTATTTT. Translation gives CASRGTDYTDTQYF.

The genes are TRBV5-4 and TRBJ1-1, with 8 bases lining up with TRBD1. The V segment lost 4 bases and the J segment 4 bases; nucleotides outside the gene matches: 9. Germline V gene lookup returns CDR1 SGHNT and CDR2 YYREEE (reference sequence). CDR3 length: 15 amino acids. In DNA form, the CDR3 reads TGTGCCAGCAGCCCCTGGACAGGGAAGGTCACTGAAGCTTTCTTT. Residues: CASSPWTGKVTEAFF.

The chain joins TRBV12-3 or TRBV12-4 to TRBJ2-5; either TRBD1 or TRBD2 may supply D (5 bases each). The V end lost 3 bases, the J end lost 1 base, and 9 bases lay between the germline ends. CDR3 size: 14 residues. The CDR3 DNA follows: TGTGCCAGCAGTTTTGGGGACGTCCAAGAGACCCAGTACTTC. Translation gives CASSFGDVQETQYF.